Following are 10 T cell receptor beta chains from one sample sequenced in a study of neurological immune-mediated disorders. TCRdb ran MiXCR on the 5' RACE reads and lists one entry per CDR3 protein. The sample holds tens of thousands of distinct CDR3 sequences, 2% to 2.5% seen once. The sequenced sample consisted of PBMCs. The receptors were sampled from a woman between 45 and 60 years old with multiple sclerosis.

This clonotype has a count of ten or more. The rearrangement joins TRBV11-2 to TRBJ1-4; D is unclear. This CDR3 spans 14 amino acids. Trimming shortened V by 6 bases and J by 0 bases, and 8 bases separated the two germline ends. Germline V gene sequence: CDR1 SGHAT, CDR2 FQNNGV. The DNA of the CDR3 is TGTGCCAGCAGAACGGGAACAACTAATGAAAAACTGTTTTTT. Protein product: CASRTGTTNEKLFF.

This clonotype showed up many times. This sequence joins TRBV5-1 and TRBJ2-7, with 9 bases identical to TRBD2. The CDR3 contains 14 residues. Germline V gene lookup returns CDR1 SGHRS and CDR2 YFSETQ. The J segment lost 6 bases and the V segment lost 1 base, leaving 5 bases of the junction unmatched. The CDR3 protein is CASSLRAGGLEQYF. The CDR3 DNA follows: TGCGCCAGCAGCTTGCGGGCGGGAGGGCTCGAGCAGTACTTC.

The table lists this clonotype with a few counts. The chain has TRBV20-1 and TRBJ1-1; D gene ambiguous. The CDR3 length is 15 residues. With 1 base removed from V and 11 bases from J, the gap between germline ends came to 23 bases. Per germline, CDR1 DFQATT and CDR2 SNEGSKA (reference sequence). The CDR3: CSARAGGGGEGPAFF. The CDR3 nucleotides are TGCAGTGCTAGAGCCGGAGGAGGCGGTGAAGGTCCTGCTTTCTTT.

This clonotype showed up many times. The genes are TRBV7-9 and TRBJ2-1, with 13 positions matching TRBD2. CDR3 length: 16 residues. Trimming took 2 bases from V and 7 from J; bases not matched to a gene: 5. Germline V lookup: CDR1 SEHNR, CDR2 FQNEAQ (reference sequence). The CDR3 is CASSLLRLAGGNEQFF. CDR3 sequence (DNA): TGTGCCAGCAGCTTACTTAGACTAGCGGGAGGTAATGAGCAGTTCTTC. Variable domain in full (rest from reference TRBV7-9 and TRBJ2-1): DTGVSQNPRHKITKRGQNVTFRCDPISEHNRLYWYRQTLGQGPEFLTYFQNEAQLEKSRLLSDRFSAERPKGSFSTLEIQRTEQGDSAMYLCASSLLRLAGGNEQFFGPGTRLTVL.

This clonotype was detected ten times or more. V gene TRBV4-2 combines with J gene TRBJ1-1; D is perhaps TRBD1 (5 bases). Germline assignment: CDR1 LGHNA and CDR2 YNFKEQ. Trimming pared 0 bases from V and 0 bases from J, leaving 11 bases between. The CDR3 is 16 residues long. Written as DNA, the CDR3 is TGTGCCAGCAGCCAAGATCCCCAGGGCCTGAACACTGAAGCTTTCTTT. This encodes CASSQDPQGLNTEAFF.

This clonotype has just a few counts. The gene calls are TRBV6-1 and TRBJ1-1; D is ambiguous. Trimming shortened V by 6 bases and J by 0 bases, and 8 bases separated the two germline ends. Germline V CDR1 and CDR2: MNHNS, SASEGT. The CDR3 is made up of 13 amino acids. The DNA for the CDR3 is TGTGCCAGCAGGGACCAGTTGAACACTGAAGCTTTCTTT. Translation gives CASRDQLNTEAFF.

This clonotype has a count of ten or more. This sequence joins TRBV27 and TRBJ2-1, with 8 nucleotides matching TRBD2. Germline V gives CDR1 MNHEY, CDR2 SMNVEV (reference sequence). Trimming took 4 bases from V and 3 from J; bases not matched to a gene: 14. This CDR3 comprises 18 residues. CDR3 amino acids: CASSSQAGLRGGYNEQFF. Here the CDR3 DNA reads TGTGCCAGCAGTTCCCAAGCGGGACTACGGGGGGGCTACAATGAGCAGTTCTTC.

This clonotype was counted ten times or more. The rearrangement joins TRBV12-3 or TRBV12-4 to TRBJ2-2; TRBD2 agrees at 11 bases. Unmatched junction bases numbered 8, after V lost 1 base and J lost 4 bases. There are 18 residues in the CDR3. Written as DNA, the CDR3 is TGTGCCAGCAGTTTAGGCCTAGCGGGAGGTCTTGGCACCGGGGAGCTGTTTTTT. Its translation is CASSLGLAGGLGTGELFF.

This clonotype was seen more than once but under ten times. The chain links TRBV7-2 to TRBJ2-5; 7 bases are a match to TRBD1. The CDR3 is 14 amino acids. The germline V gene has CDR1 SGHTA and CDR2 FQGNSA. After removal of 5 bases from V and 5 bases from J, the junction contained 8 bases not matched to a gene. CDR3 region: CASSHPRGMETQYF. The CDR3 bases are TGTGCCAGCAGCCATCCCAGGGGGATGGAGACCCAGTACTTC.

Ten or more counts support this clonotype. CDR3 protein: CASSNHRATQYF. The DNA of the CDR3 is TGTGCCAGTAGTAATCACCGCGCTACGCAGTATTTT. This chain connects TRBV19 to TRBJ2-3; D remains ambiguous. In germline, CDR1 is LNHDA, CDR2 SQIVND (reference sequence). This CDR3 has 12 residues. Trimming took 4 bases from V and 8 from J, leaving 10 bases between them. Supplemented by reference TRBV19 and TRBJ2-3, the full variable domain reads DGGITQSPKYLFRKEGQNVTLSCEQNLNHDAMYWYRQDPGQGLRLIYYSQIVNDFQKGDIAEGYSVSREKKESFPLTVTSAQKNPTAFYLCASSNHRATQYFGPGTRLTVL.